A selection of T cell receptor beta chains follows, all from one sample in a study of beta chain features in type 1 diabetes. Repertoires were generated with immunoSEQ multiplex PCR, while TCRdb's copy carries only in-frame clones and drops some. The sample has 400,000 to 500,000 clones, over 11% seen once. Sequenced: naive CD4+ T cells from blood. All receptors derive from a man aged 25-45 years in good health. Each CDR3 is given with its conserved first and last residue. D genes are given only for firm matches. Where a row states a size, it is once, few, many or the class of an expanded clone; other rows omit it.

v_call,clone_size,d_call,j_call,cdr3_nt,cdr3_aa
TRBV20-1,few,-,TRBJ2-1,TGCAGTGGACCGTTGTTGAATGAGCAGTTCTTC,CSGPLLNEQFF
TRBV5-6,few,-,TRBJ2-7,TGTGCCAGCAGCTTGGATTACTACGAGCAGTACTTC,CASSLDYYEQYF
TRBV6-5,few,-,TRBJ1-2,TGTGCCAGCAGTTATGCCAGGGAAGCCTATGGCTACACCTTC,CASSYAREAYGYTF
TRBV14,-,-,TRBJ2-5,TGTGCCAGCAGCGGGCCCCGAATAAGAGAGACCCAGTACTTC,CASSGPRIRETQYF
TRBV7-2,few,-,TRBJ2-6,TGTGCCAGCAGCTCACCCAGGGGCCGAGTAAACAACGTCCTGACTTTC,CASSSPRGRVNNVLTF
TRBV9,few,-,TRBJ1-3,TGTGCCAGCAGCACCCAGCCCGGGGGACCTAGAAACACCATATATTTT,CASSTQPGGPRNTIYF
TRBV18,few,TRBD2,TRBJ2-6,TGTGCCAGCTCACCACAAATCGGACTAGCGGGACTAATCCCTGGGGCCAACGTCCTGACTTTC,CASSPQIGLAGLIPGANVLTF
TRBV15,-,TRBD1,TRBJ1-2,TGTGCCACCAGCAGAGATCGGGACAGGAACTATGGCTACACCTTC,CATSRDRDRNYGYTF
TRBV5-6,few,TRBD2,TRBJ2-7,TGTGCCAGCAGCTTAGATCAGGCTAGCGGGGGCCAAATTTACGAGCAGTACTTC,CASSLDQASGGQIYEQYF
TRBV5-1,few,-,TRBJ2-5,TGCGCCAGCAGCTTGGGGCGATCGACACGAGAGACCCAGTACTTC,CASSLGRSTRETQYF
TRBV30,-,-,TRBJ2-1,TGTGCCTGGAGTAGGGAGGGGGTTTACAATGAGCAGTTCTTC,CAWSREGVYNEQFF
TRBV14,few,-,TRBJ2-1,TGTGCCAGCAGCCAAGCCGCATCCTACAATGAGCAGTTCTTC,CASSQAASYNEQFF
TRBV9,-,-,TRBJ1-6,TGTGCCAGCAGCGTAGGGCAGACTAATTCACCCCTCCACTTT,CASSVGQTNSPLHF
TRBV7-2,few,-,TRBJ2-4,TGTGCCAGCAGCTTTGGGACCGGAGATATTCAGTACTTC,CASSFGTGDIQYF
TRBV19,few,TRBD1,TRBJ2-1,TGTGCCAGTAGTAGGTTGACAGGGGGCACCTACAATGAGCAGTTCTTC,CASSRLTGGTYNEQFF
TRBV7-3,few,-,TRBJ2-6,TGTGCCAGCAGCTCGGACGGCCTCTCTGGGGCCAACGTCCTGACTTTC,CASSSDGLSGANVLTF
TRBV5-4,-,-,TRBJ2-5,TGTGCCAGCAGCTTGGCCGGGGGTGAGACCCAGTACTTC,CASSLAGGETQYF
TRBV27,-,TRBD1,TRBJ1-4,TGTGCCAGCAGTTTGTCGACAGGGTGGGTTGAAAAACTGTTTTTT,CASSLSTGWVEKLFF
TRBV4-2,few,-,TRBJ1-1,TGTGCCAGCAGCCAAGTAGGTAAGAACACTGAAGCTTTCTTT,CASSQVGKNTEAFF
TRBV5-4,once,TRBD1,TRBJ1-6,TGTGCCAGCAGCCGCGAACCGGGACAGTCGAATTCACCCCTCCACTTT,CASSREPGQSNSPLHF
TRBV30,few,-,TRBJ2-5,TGTGCCTGGAGTCAGGACATCCGACGTGGAGAGACCCAGTACTTC,CAWSQDIRRGETQYF
TRBV7-8,-,-,TRBJ2-1,TGTGCCAGCAGCTTAAACGTGGGCAATGAGCAGTTCTTC,CASSLNVGNEQFF
TRBV30,few,-,TRBJ1-1,TGTGCCTGGAGCTTCCGATTACAGGGAGAGAACACTGAAGCTTTCTTT,CAWSFRLQGENTEAFF
TRBV5-1,-,-,TRBJ2-1,TGCGCCAGCAGCTTGCAGGACCCGAGAAACAATGAGCAGTTCTTC,CASSLQDPRNNEQFF
TRBV5-4,many,-,TRBJ2-5,TGTGCCAGCAGCTTCCAAGAGACCCAGTACTTC,CASSFQETQYF
TRBV15,few,-,TRBJ2-5,TGTGCCACCAGCAGAGATATACAGGAGAGCCAAGAGACCCAGTACTTC,CATSRDIQESQETQYF
TRBV6-6,few,TRBD2,TRBJ2-1,TGTGCCAGCAGTCTAGGACTAGCGACCTTTGAGCAGTTCTTC,CASSLGLATFEQFF
TRBV15,-,-,TRBJ2-1,TGTGCCACCAGCAGAGATAGTGGCAACAATGAGCAGTTCTTC,CATSRDSGNNEQFF
TRBV4-1,few,-,TRBJ2-7,TGCGCCAGCAGCCAAGAGTACTGGCAGGCCTACGAGCAGTACTTC,CASSQEYWQAYEQYF
TRBV18,-,-,TRBJ1-1,TGTGCCAGCTCACCAGACCTGAACACTGAAGCTTTCTTT,CASSPDLNTEAFF
TRBV10-3,few,TRBD2,TRBJ2-6,TGTGCCATCGGAGCGGGAGGGGGCTCTGGGGCCAACGTCCTGACTTTC,CAIGAGGGSGANVLTF
TRBV2,-,-,TRBJ1-6,TGTGCCAGCAGTGTCCAGAGGGTCCTTTCACCCCTCCACTTT,CASSVQRVLSPLHF
TRBV2,few,TRBD1,TRBJ2-7,TGTGCCAGCAGTGTGACAGGGGGCGGCTACGAGCAGTACTTC,CASSVTGGGYEQYF
TRBV9,-,TRBD2,TRBJ2-1,TGTGCCAGCAGCGCAAGGGGACTAGATGGGAATGAGCAGTTCTTC,CASSARGLDGNEQFF
TRBV7-9,few,-,TRBJ2-7,TGTGCCAGCAGCTTAGATAGCCTGGTCTCCTACGAGCAGTACTTC,CASSLDSLVSYEQYF
TRBV6-1,few,-,TRBJ2-1,TGTGCCTCCATCTCACAGGGCTTCTCCTACAATGAGCAGTTCTTC,CASISQGFSYNEQFF
TRBV4-1,-,TRBD1,TRBJ1-2,TGCGCCAGCAGCCAACGGGACAGCGGCTATGGCTACACCTTC,CASSQRDSGYGYTF
TRBV6-5,-,-,TRBJ2-7,TGTGCCAGCAGTTACTCGTGGCAGAGTCCCTACGAGCAGTACTTC,CASSYSWQSPYEQYF
TRBV7-2,-,-,TRBJ2-7,TGTGCCAGCAGCGGGCGACCATTTAGCTCCTACGAGCAGTACTTC,CASSGRPFSSYEQYF
TRBV7-9,-,-,TRBJ1-1,TGTGCCAGCAGCTTAGCAGGGGGTGCCACTGAAGCTTTCTTT,CASSLAGGATEAFF
TRBV5-6,-,TRBD1,TRBJ2-7,TGTGCCAGCAGCTTCTCGGACAGGTACGAGCAGTACTTC,CASSFSDRYEQYF
TRBV5-5,-,-,TRBJ2-6,TGTGCCAGCAGCAGACGCAATCCGTCCGGGGCCAACGTCCTGACTTTC,CASSRRNPSGANVLTF
TRBV19,few,-,TRBJ1-1,TGTGCCAGTAGTCCCCAGTGGAGGGTACGGACTGAAGCTTTCTTT,CASSPQWRVRTEAFF
TRBV18,-,TRBD2,TRBJ2-3,TGTGCCAGCTCGCCCCCGGGGGGGTTTGCCGATACGCAGTATTTT,CASSPPGGFADTQYF
TRBV14,-,-,TRBJ1-5,TGTGCCAGCAGCCATCGGCGTCAGGGGTTTGGGCTCCATCAGCCCCAGCATTTT,CASSHRRQGFGLHQPQHF
TRBV30,-,TRBD2,TRBJ2-2,TGTGCCCGTCGCCTAGCGGGCGGCACCGGGGAGCTGTTTTTT,CARRLAGGTGELFF
TRBV5-4,-,TRBD2,TRBJ2-1,TGTGCCAGCAGACCTCTAGCGGGACCTACCTATGAGCAGTTCTTC,CASRPLAGPTYEQFF
TRBV2,few,-,TRBJ2-3,TGTGCCAGCAGCAACAGCGCGCAGTATTTT,CASSNSAQYF